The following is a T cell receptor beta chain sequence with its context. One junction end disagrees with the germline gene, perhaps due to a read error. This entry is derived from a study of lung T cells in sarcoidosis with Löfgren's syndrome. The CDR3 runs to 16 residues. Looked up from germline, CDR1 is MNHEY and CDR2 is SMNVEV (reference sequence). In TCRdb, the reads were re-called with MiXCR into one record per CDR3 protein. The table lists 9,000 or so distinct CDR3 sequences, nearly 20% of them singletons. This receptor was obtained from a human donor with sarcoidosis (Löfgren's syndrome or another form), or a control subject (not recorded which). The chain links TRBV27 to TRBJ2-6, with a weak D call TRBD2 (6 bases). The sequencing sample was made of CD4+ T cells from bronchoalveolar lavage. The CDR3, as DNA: TGTGCCAGCAGTTTCTGGAGGGGCCCTGGGACCAACGTCCTGACTTTC. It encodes CASSFWRGPGTNVLTF.